These 3 T cell receptor beta chains were all obtained from the same sample, sequenced in a study of regulatory T cells in long-lasting Graves disease. Building of the TCR beta libraries involved iRepertoire HTBI primers and Arm-PCR of CDR3 regions. TCRdb re-called the multiplex PCR reads with MiXCR, one entry per CDR3 protein. The sample records around 450,000 distinct CDR3 sequences, about 16% being singletons. Indicated time point: newly diagnosed GD, antithyroid drugs for less than 3 months. PBMCs were the source of the RNA used for TCR sequencing. The data also belong to a second study, concerning T cells in Graves' hyperthyroidism and ophthalmopathy.

This specimen was peripheral blood mononuclear cells (PBMCs), taken at new diagnosis, from a patient treated with antithyroid drugs. These receptors were obtained from a man aged 40-50 years with Graves disease.

The chain carries TRBV19 and TRBJ2-7, with D possibly TRBD1 on 6 matching bases. Trimming removed 6 bases at V and 6 bases at J, with 9 bases between. The CDR3 spans 11 residues. The germline V gene has CDR1 LNHDA and CDR2 SQIVND (reference sequence). CDR3 amino acids: CASRGQGEQYF. The CDR3, as DNA: TGTGCCAGTAGGGGACAAGGCGAGCAGTACTTC.

This clonotype was counted at least ten times. The chain couples TRBV12-3 or TRBV12-4 to TRBJ2-5; the match to TRBD1 covers 8 bases. V gave up 6 bases and J gave up 7 bases; unmatched junction bases: 7. The CDR3 is 13 amino acids. For the CDR3, the DNA is TGTGCCAGCAGGTCAAGACAGGGGCGGACCCAGTACTTC. The encoded protein is CASRSRQGRTQYF.

The chain has TRBV11-3 and TRBJ2-7, with 10 bases lining up with TRBD2. The CDR3 loop spans 15 amino acids. The junction had 5 bases not matched to a gene; V was cut back by 3 bases and J by 3 bases. Looked up from germline, CDR1 is SGHNT and CDR2 is YENEEA. Written as DNA, the CDR3 is TGTGCCAGCAGCTTTTCTACTAGCGGGAACTACGAGCAGTACTTC. Amino acid sequence: CASSFSTSGNYEQYF. Full variable domain (rest looked up from reference TRBV11-3 and TRBJ2-7): EAGVVQSPRYKIIEKKQPVAFWCNPISGHNTLYWYLQNLGQGPELLIRYENEEAVDDSQLPKDRFSAERLKGVDSTLKIQPAELGDSAVYLCASSFSTSGNYEQYFGPGTRLTVT.